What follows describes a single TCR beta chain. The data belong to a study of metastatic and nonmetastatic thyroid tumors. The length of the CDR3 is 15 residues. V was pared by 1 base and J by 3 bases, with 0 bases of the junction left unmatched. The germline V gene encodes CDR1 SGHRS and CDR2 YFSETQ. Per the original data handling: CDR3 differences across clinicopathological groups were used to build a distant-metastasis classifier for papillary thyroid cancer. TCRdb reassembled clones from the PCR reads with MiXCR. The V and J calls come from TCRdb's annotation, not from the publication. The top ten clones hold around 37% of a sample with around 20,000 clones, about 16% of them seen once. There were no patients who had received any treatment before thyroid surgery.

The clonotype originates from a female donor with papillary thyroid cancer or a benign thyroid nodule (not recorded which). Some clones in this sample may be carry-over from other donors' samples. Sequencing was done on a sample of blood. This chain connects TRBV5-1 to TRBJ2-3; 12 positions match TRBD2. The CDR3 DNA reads TGCGCCAGCAGCTTGACTAGCGGGGGGACAGATACGCAGTATTTT. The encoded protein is CASSLTSGGTDTQYF.